This entry concerns a single T cell receptor beta chain. No antigen is known for it. This specimen belongs to a study of cytomegalovirus exposure and HLA in healthy donors. Between the trimmed V and J ends, which lost 6 bases and 1 base, there was a span of 15 bases. CDR1 and CDR2 from the germline V gene are MNHEY and SMNVEV (reference sequence). This CDR3 is built from 15 residues. The PCR had 60 Vbeta and 13 Jbeta primers. TCRdb's copy holds only in-frame clones and misses some; the assay was immunoSEQ multiplex PCR. The profile shows 89,000 or so clones, 77% of them singletons. Study results and caveats: Per a prior analysis, the majority of TCR beta V segments were productive roughly 87% or roughly 30% of the time. In a later analysis, most CMV-associated TCR beta chains appeared HLA-restricted. The investigators catalogued 150 to 200 TCR beta chains as cytomegalovirus-associated. CMV antigen specificity was confirmed in vitro for three CMV-associated chains.

Material: PBMCs. The clonotype originates from a boy between 5 and 17 years old in good health and CMV-seronegative. V is TRBV27 and J is TRBJ1-1; a possible D gene is TRBD1 (6 bases). CDR3 amino acids: CASSAVDSRNTEAFF. The CDR3 nucleotides are TGTGCCAGCAGCGCCGTGGACAGTCGGAACACTGAAGCTTTCTTT.